This T cell receptor (beta chain) was profiled in a study of T cells in Graves' hyperthyroidism and ophthalmopathy (dated 2019 in TCRdb). Broadly, across the study: To identify TCR V-J signatures that set the groups apart, the researchers used a discovery cohort of roughly 100 patients, made up of some 41 with Graves' ophthalmopathy and 55 to 65 with stable Graves' hyperthyroidism. The 100 discovery patients were divided at random into training and test sets in a 7:3 ratio. Thyroid tissue and blood T-cell repertoires from more than five Graves' hyperthyroidism patients were also compared in the study. The paper describes TCR Vbeta CDR3 sequencing of 135 peripheral blood samples, made up of fewer than 50 ophthalmopathy patients, some 76 hyperthyroidism patients and 17 progressor patients. Once sampling was done, hyperthyroidism patients were given methimazole at a starting dose of 30 mg daily, whereas ophthalmopathy patients were given high-dose intravenous methylprednisolone. Prospective prediction of ophthalmopathy was tested in an independent validation cohort of 18 to 20 hyperthyroidism patients and approximately 17 patients who later progressed to ophthalmopathy. The research as a whole found: In cross-validation, a model built on a 13 V-J signature told ophthalmopathy apart from stable hyperthyroidism with 87.88% sensitivity and roughly 82% specificity, and in testing the same model reached 80%/75%. During validation, the model predicted progression to ophthalmopathy a median of approximately 6.5 months ahead of onset, with just under 71% sensitivity and about 72% specificity. No statistical method was used to set the sample size in advance, and investigators knew the group allocation. Most expanded thyroid clonotypes (frequency above 0.001) were also detected in blood, a finding suggesting that blood repertoires may reflect thyroid immune responses.

This clonotype was observed many times. This receptor's antigen is unknown. No qualities accompany the bases; no much larger clone lies one base away. Amplification of TCR beta CDR3 regions was carried out from RNA transcripts. For the first round of RT-PCR on the TCR CDR3, the HTBI primer set was used together with the Qiagen OneStep RT-PCR kit. Libraries were constructed in a second round of multiplex PCR, after which size selection and purification were performed. The libraries were sequenced on an Illumina HiSeq2000 using paired-end 100 bp reads. The authors' analysis ran thus. SOAPnuke was used to process the raw data, removing reads that contained adapters or uncalled bases, had a mean Phred below 15, or lacked an exact match to the constant primer or identifier. COPE v1.2.5 was used to merge high-quality paired reads, and clonotypes were defined as unique nucleotide sequences. MiTCR v1.1 was used to align the clonotypes against IMGT TRBV, TRBD and TRBJ reference segments. Analysis was restricted to V-J combinations with a frequency above 0.0001, which covered roughly 99% of repertoires. The TCS score was defined as F50 (clonal expansion) divided by E x V (chaos), with BLOSUM62-based TCRdist calculated between CDR3 peptides within each V-J. Welch's t-statistics and random forest reduced around 520 V-J features to under 15, which were used in a naive Bayes classifier (R e1071). Thyroid-blood repertoire similarity was quantified with the Morisita-Horn index. TCRdb trimmed the raw reads at Q25, called clones with MiXCR and kept productive beta chains. All rows with the same CDR3 protein become a single entry with the most common DNA and genes. In this record, the V and J calls reflect TCRdb's handling and not the investigators' own analysis. Counted in this sample were 500,000 to 650,000 distinct CDR3 sequences; 40% to 55% of them appeared once. About 45% of the sample goes to the ten largest clones.

Patients with uncontrolled infections, other autoimmune diseases, pregnancy or lactation were excluded. Diagnoses were based on clinical symptoms, serum thyroxine and TRAb, thyroid ultrasound and orbital computed tomography. Trizol reagent was used to extract total RNA, and RNA quality was then checked on an Agilent 2100 Bioanalyzer. The CDR3 sequence holds 13 residues, the cysteine and phenylalanine included. The CDR3 DNA has 39 bases and is translated from base 1. At the junction V is shortened by 6 bases and J by 2 bases, with 13 bases in between. According to the germline V gene (reference sequence), CDR1 reads DFQATT and CDR2 reads SNEGSKA.

Recombination linked TRBV20-1 to TRBJ1-1; the best D guess is TRBD1, with 6 bases matching. This receptor was identified in an adult woman with Graves' disease, either hyperthyroidism or ophthalmopathy (not recorded which). The sequencing sample was made of peripheral blood or thyroid tissue (not recorded which). Here the CDR3 is given as CSAPGQPNTEAFF. In nucleotide form, the sequence is TGCAGTGCGCCGGGACAACCAAACACTGAAGCTTTCTTT.